The subject of this entry is one TCR beta chain. This entry belongs to a study of human T cells and chemical hapten exposure. Study as a whole: Weekly administration of diphenylcyclopropenone to the scalp of patients continued throughout the approximately 23-week study. Patch testing placed 0.01% DPC on the upper back, with readings at 6 days. Per-sample TCR yield variability stemmed mainly from small pooled library volume differences.

V was trimmed by 7 bases and J by 5 bases, leaving 15 bases between them. Germline V gene lookup returns CDR1 SGHVT and CDR2 SQSDAQ. The CDR3 is made up of 13 amino acids. Time point of the sample: patch test 2, 6 weeks after DPC sensitization. This sample's treatment: therapeutic diphenylcyclopropenone sensitization with weekly scalp DPC. In the authors' methods: Individual samples carried between roughly 23,224 and 700,000 TCRs, with approximately 100,000 as the median. TCRdb fed the RACE reads into MiXCR, producing one record per CDR3 protein. TCRdb, not the original authors, processed these V and J calls. Of about 54,000 distinct CDR3 sequences listed, around 10% were seen once; the top ten hold under 2%.

The V gene is TRBV7-4, the J gene TRBJ2-7; possible D gene TRBD1, 5 bases. The sequence was obtained from a woman aged 45-60 years with alopecia areata. Some clones in this sample may be carry-over from other donors' samples. The material was whole blood, obtained in connection with sensitization to the hapten diphenylcyclopropenone (DPC). CDR3 protein: CASKGVESDEQYF. The DNA of the CDR3 is TGTGCCAGCAAAGGGGTCGAGTCAGACGAGCAGTACTTC. Complete variable domain (other parts from reference TRBV7-4 and TRBJ2-7): GAGVSQSPRYKVAKRGRDVALRCDSISGHVTLYWYRQTLGQGSEVLTYSQSDAQRDKSGRPSGRFSAERPERSVSTLKIQRTEQGDSAVYLCASKGVESDEQYFGPGTRLTVT.